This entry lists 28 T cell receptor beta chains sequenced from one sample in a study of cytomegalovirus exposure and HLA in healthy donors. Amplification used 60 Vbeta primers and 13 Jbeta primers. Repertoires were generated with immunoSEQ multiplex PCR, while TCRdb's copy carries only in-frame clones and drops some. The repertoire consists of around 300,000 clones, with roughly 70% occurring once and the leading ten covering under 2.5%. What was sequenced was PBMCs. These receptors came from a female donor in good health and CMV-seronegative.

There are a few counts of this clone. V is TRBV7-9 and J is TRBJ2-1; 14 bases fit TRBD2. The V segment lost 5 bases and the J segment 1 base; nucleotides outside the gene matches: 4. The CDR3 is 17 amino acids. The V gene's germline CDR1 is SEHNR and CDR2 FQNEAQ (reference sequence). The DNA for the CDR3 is TGTGCCAGCAGCCAAGGGACTAGCGGGAGATCCTACAATGAGCAGTTCTTC. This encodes CASSQGTSGRSYNEQFF.

CDR3 amino acids: CASSLTGKSYEQYF. CDR3 coding DNA: TGTGCCAGCAGCCTGACAGGGAAATCCTACGAGCAGTACTTC. The rearrangement uses TRBV7-9 and TRBJ2-7; TRBD1 agrees at 7 bases. Germline trimming cut 5 bases from V and 1 base from J; bases unmatched to any gene: 5. Germline lookup yields CDR1 SEHNR and CDR2 FQNEAQ (reference sequence). The CDR3 length is 14 residues.

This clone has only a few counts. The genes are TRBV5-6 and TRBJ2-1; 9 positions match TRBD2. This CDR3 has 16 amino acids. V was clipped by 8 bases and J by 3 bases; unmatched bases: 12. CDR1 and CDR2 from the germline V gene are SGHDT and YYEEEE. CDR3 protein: CARVDYEREVYNEQFF. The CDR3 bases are TGTGCCAGGGTGGACTATGAGCGGGAGGTCTACAATGAGCAGTTCTTC.

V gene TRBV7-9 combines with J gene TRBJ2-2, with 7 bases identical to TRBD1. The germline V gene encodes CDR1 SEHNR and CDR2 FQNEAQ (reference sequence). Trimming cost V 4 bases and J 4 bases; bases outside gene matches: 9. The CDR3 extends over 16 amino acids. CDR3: CASSSGQDRGTGELFF. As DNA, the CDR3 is TGTGCCAGCAGCTCAGGACAGGATCGTGGCACCGGGGAGCTGTTTTTT.

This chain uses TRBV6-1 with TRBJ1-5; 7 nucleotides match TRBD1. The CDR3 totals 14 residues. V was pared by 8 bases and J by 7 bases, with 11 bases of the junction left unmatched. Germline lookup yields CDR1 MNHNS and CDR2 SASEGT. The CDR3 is CASGKDRVDQPQHF. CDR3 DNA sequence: TGTGCCAGCGGTAAAGACAGGGTGGACCAGCCCCAGCATTTT.

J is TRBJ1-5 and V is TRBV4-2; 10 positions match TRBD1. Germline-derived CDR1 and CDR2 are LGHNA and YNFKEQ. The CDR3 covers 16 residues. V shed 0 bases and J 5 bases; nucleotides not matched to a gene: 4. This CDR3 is CASSQEGGTGDQPQHF. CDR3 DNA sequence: TGTGCCAGCAGCCAAGAAGGGGGGACAGGGGATCAGCCCCAGCATTTT.

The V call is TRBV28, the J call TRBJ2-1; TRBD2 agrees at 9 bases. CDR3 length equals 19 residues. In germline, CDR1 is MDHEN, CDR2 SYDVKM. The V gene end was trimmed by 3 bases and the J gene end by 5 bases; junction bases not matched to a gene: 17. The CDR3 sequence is CASSFPLSLPGLAHNEQFF. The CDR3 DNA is TGTGCCAGCAGTTTTCCTTTAAGCCTTCCGGGACTAGCCCACAATGAGCAGTTCTTC. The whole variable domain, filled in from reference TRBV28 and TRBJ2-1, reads DVKVTQSSRYLVKRTGEKVFLECVQDMDHENMFWYRQDPGLGLRLIYFSYDVKMKEKGDIPEGYSVSREKKERFSLILESASTNQTSMYLCASSFPLSLPGLAHNEQFFGPGTRLTVL.

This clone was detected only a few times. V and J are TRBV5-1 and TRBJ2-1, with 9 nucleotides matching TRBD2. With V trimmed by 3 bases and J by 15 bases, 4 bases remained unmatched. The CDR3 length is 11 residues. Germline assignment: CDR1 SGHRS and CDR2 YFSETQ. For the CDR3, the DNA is TGCGCCAGCAGCTCTAGCGGGATACGGTTCTTC. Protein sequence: CASSSSGIRFF.

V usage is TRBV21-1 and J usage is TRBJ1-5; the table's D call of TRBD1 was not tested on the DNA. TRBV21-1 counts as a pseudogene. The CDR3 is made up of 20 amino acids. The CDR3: CASSRLSRDKAGCRNQPQHF. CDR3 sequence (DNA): TGTGCCAGCAGCAGATTATCCCGGGACAAGGCGGGTTGTAGAAATCAGCCCCAGCATTTT.

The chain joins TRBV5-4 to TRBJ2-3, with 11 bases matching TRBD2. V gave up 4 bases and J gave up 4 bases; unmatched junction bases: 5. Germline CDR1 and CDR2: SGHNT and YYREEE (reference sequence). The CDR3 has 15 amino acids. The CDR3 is CASSPTSGVADTQYF. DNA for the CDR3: TGTGCCAGCAGCCCGACTAGCGGGGTCGCAGATACGCAGTATTTT.

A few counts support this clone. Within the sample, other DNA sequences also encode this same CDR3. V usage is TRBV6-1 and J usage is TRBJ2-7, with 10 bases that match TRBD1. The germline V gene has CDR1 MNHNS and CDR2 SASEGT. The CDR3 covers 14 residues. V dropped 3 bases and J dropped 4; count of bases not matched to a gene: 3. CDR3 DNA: TGTGCCAGCAGTGAGGGACAGGGGTTTTACGAGCAGTACTTC. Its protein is CASSEGQGFYEQYF.

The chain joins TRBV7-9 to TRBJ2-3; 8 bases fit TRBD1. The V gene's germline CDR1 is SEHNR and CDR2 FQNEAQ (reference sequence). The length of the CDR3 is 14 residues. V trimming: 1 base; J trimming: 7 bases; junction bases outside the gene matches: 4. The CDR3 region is CASSLDRGTHTQYF. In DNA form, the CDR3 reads TGTGCCAGCAGCTTAGACAGGGGGACGCATACGCAGTATTTT.

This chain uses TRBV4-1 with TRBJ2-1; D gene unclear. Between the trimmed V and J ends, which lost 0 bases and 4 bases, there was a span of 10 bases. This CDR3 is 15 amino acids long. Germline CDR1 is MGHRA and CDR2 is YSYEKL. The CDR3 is CASSQERVAYNEQFF. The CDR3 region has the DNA TGCGCCAGCAGCCAAGAACGGGTAGCATACAATGAGCAGTTCTTC.

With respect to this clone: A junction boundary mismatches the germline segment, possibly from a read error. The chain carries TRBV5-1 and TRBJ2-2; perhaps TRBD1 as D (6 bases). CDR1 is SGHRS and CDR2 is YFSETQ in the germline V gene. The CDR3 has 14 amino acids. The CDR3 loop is CASSSRDNSGELFF. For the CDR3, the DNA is TGCGCCAGCAGCAGCCGGGACAACAGCGGGGAGCTGTTTTTT.

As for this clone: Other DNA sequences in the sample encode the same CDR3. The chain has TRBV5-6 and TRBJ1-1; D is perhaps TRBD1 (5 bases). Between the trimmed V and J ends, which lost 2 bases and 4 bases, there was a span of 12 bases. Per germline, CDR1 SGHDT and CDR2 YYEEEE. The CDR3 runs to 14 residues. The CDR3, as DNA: TGTGCCAGCAGCTTCCCGACGGGGGGCACTGAAGCTTTCTTT. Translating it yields CASSFPTGGTEAFF.

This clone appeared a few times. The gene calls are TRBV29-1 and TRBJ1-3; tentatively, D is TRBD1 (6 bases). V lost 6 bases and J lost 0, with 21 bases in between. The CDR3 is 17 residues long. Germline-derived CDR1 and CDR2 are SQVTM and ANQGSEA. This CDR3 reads CSVVGVGAASSGNTIYF. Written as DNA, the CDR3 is TGCAGCGTCGTGGGAGTGGGGGCGGCCAGCTCTGGAAACACCATATATTTT.

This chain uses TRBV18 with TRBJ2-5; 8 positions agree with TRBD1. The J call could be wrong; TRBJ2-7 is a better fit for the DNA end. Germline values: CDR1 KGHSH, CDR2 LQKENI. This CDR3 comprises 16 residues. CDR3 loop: CASSPPVGQGTYEQYF. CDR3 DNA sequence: TGTGCCAGCTCACCACCGGTTGGACAGGGTACCTACGAGCAGTACTTC.

The CDR3 is CASSPISGQNYGYTF. CDR3 sequence (DNA): TGTGCCAGCTCACCAATTTCCGGACAGAACTATGGCTACACCTTC. This chain joins TRBV18 and TRBJ1-2, with D possibly being TRBD1 (6 bases). Germline-derived CDR1 and CDR2 are KGHSH and LQKENI. This CDR3 spans 15 amino acids. Trimming took 2 bases from V and 2 from J, leaving 12 bases between them.

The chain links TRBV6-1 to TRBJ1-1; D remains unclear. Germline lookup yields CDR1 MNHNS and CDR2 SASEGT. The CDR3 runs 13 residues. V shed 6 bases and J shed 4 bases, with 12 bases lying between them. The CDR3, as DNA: TGTGCCAGCAGCTCACCCTCGGGCACTGAAGCTTTCTTT. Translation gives CASSSPSGTEAFF.

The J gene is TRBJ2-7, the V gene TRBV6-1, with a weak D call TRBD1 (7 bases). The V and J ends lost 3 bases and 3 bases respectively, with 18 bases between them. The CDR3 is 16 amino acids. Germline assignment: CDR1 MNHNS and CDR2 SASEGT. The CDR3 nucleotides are TGTGCCAGCAGTGATATCGGGGCAGGGGGAGGCTACGAGCAGTACTTC. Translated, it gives CASSDIGAGGGYEQYF.

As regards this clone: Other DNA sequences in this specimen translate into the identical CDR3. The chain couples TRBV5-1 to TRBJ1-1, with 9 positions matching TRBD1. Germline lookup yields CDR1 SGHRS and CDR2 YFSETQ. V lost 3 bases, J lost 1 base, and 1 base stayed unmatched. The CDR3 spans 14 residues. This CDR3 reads CASSSGQGNTEAFF. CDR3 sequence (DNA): TGCGCCAGCAGCTCGGGACAGGGGAACACTGAAGCTTTCTTT.

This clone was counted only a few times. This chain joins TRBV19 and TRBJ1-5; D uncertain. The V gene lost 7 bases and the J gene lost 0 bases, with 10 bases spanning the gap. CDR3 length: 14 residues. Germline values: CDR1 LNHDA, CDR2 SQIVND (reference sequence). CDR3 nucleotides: TGTGCCAGTATCCCCGAGGGTAGCAATCAGCCCCAGCATTTT. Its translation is CASIPEGSNQPQHF.

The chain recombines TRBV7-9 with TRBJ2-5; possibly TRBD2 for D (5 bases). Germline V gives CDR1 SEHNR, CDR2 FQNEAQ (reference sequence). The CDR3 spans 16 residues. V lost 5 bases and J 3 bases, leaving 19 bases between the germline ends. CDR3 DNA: TGTGCCAGCAGCCCAAGAGCGGCCCTGGTGGAAGAGACCCAGTACTTC. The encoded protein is CASSPRAALVEETQYF.

The CDR3 region is CASSLVAISSYEQYF. CDR3 DNA: TGTGCCAGCAGCTTAGTTGCTATTTCCTCCTACGAGCAGTACTTC. V usage is TRBV7-2 and J usage is TRBJ2-7, with D hard to call. This CDR3 is 15 amino acids long. Trimming removed 1 base from V and 0 bases from J, with 10 bases in between. Germline lookup yields CDR1 SGHTA and CDR2 FQGNSA.

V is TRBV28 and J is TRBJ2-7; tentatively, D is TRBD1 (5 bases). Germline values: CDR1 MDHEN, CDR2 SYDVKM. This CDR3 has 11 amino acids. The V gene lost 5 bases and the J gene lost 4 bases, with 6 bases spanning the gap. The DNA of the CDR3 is TGTGCCAGCAGTAACAGGTACGAGCAGTACTTC. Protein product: CASSNRYEQYF.

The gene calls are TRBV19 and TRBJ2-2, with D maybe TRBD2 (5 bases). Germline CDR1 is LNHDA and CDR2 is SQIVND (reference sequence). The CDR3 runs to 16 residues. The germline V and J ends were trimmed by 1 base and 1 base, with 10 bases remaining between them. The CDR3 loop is CASSIGSGLNTGELFF. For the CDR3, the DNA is TGTGCCAGTAGTATAGGGTCCGGACTGAACACCGGGGAGCTGTTTTTT.

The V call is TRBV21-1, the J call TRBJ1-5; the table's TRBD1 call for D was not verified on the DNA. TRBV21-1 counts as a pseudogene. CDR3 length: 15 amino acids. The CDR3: CASTPSLGRNQPQHF. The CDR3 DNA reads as TGTGCCAGCACCCCGAGTCTGGGGCGCAATCAGCCCCAGCATTTT.

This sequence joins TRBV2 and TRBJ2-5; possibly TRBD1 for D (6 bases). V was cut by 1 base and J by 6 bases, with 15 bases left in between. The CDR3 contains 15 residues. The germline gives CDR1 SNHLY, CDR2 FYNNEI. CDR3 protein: CASSEGRGQGKTQYF. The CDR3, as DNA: TGTGCCAGCAGTGAAGGGCGAGGGCAGGGGAAGACCCAGTACTTC.